This T cell receptor (beta chain) comes out of a study of cytomegalovirus exposure and HLA in healthy donors. Overall study results and limits: Rarity marked most TCR sequences, yet some public TCRs occurred in many donors. Analyzed later, most CMV-associated TCR beta chains appeared HLA-restricted.

Germline V gives CDR1 MNHNS, CDR2 SASEGT. This CDR3 has 15 residues. The germline V and J ends were trimmed by 2 bases and 2 bases, with 10 bases remaining between them. In the case of this clone: No antigen is known for it.

Vbeta (60) and Jbeta (13) primers were used in the PCR. Assay: immunoSEQ multiplex PCR; the TCRdb copy retains only in-frame clones and omits some. Of approximately 180,000 clones listed, roughly four fifths were seen once; the top ten hold 4% to 5%. The genes are TRBV6-1 and TRBJ1-5; D unclear. Sequenced: PBMCs. The TCR originated in a woman between 18 and 29 years old in good health and CMV-seropositive. DNA for the CDR3: TGTGCCAGCAGTGAATCTCAGAACCGCAATCAGCCCCAGCATTTT. Protein product: CASSESQNRNQPQHF.